The 17 T cell receptor beta chains in this list originate from one sample, sequenced in a study of blood T cell repertoires in COVID-19. TCRdb's copy holds only in-frame clones and misses some; the assay was immunoSEQ multiplex PCR. In the table there are about 160,000 clones, 80% to 90% of which are singletons. The sequenced material came from peripheral blood. These receptor sequences come from a woman in her sixties or seventies who had recovered from COVID-19.

This chain joins TRBV28 and TRBJ2-5, with 7 bases matching TRBD1. The CDR3 extends over 15 amino acids. Trimming removed 4 bases from V and 2 bases from J; junction bases left unmatched: 7. Germline CDR1 MDHEN, CDR2 SYDVKM. Here the CDR3 reads CASSSPTGWQETQYF. The CDR3, as DNA: TGTGCCAGCAGTTCTCCGACAGGGTGGCAAGAGACCCAGTACTTC.

This clone has a single count. The chain links TRBV19 to TRBJ2-7; D is perhaps TRBD1 (7 bases). The CDR3 extends over 17 amino acids. From germline, CDR1 is LNHDA and CDR2 SQIVND (reference sequence). The ends were cut back, 4 bases at V and 6 bases at J, with 25 bases in the middle. CDR3 protein: CASSRGDSPRGIGEQYF. The CDR3 DNA is TGTGCCAGTAGTAGGGGGGACAGCCCTAGAGGAATCGGCGAGCAGTACTTC.

The chain uses TRBV28 and TRBJ2-5; 14 nucleotides line up with TRBD2. The CDR3 loop spans 16 amino acids. The trim removed 6 bases at V and 1 base at J, leaving 4 bases unmatched. Germline CDR1 is MDHEN and CDR2 is SYDVKM. CDR3 sequence reads: CASSRLAGGPQETQYF. The CDR3 DNA follows: TGTGCCAGCAGCCGACTAGCGGGGGGGCCCCAAGAGACCCAGTACTTC.

This chain links TRBV30 with TRBJ2-2; D is unclear. The CDR3 sequence is 14 residues long. From germline, CDR1 is GTSNPN and CDR2 SVGIG (reference sequence). V gave up 4 bases and J gave up 1 base, with 10 bases separating them. The CDR3 DNA reads TGTGCCTGGATTGGTGTCGGGAACACCGGGGAGCTGTTTTTT. As protein: CAWIGVGNTGELFF.

This clone was seen a single time. The rearrangement joins TRBV2 to TRBJ1-1, with unresolved D. V was trimmed by 6 bases and J by 5 bases, leaving 10 bases between them. The germline CDR1 and CDR2 sequences are SNHLY and FYNNEI. The CDR3 has 12 residues. The CDR3 sequence: CASSGTGTEAFF. Written as DNA, the CDR3 is TGTGCCAGCAGCGGAACGGGAACTGAAGCTTTCTTT.

This clone was detected once. This chain uses TRBV19 with TRBJ2-7; tentative D call: TRBD1 (5 bases). V lost 3 bases and J lost 2, with 8 bases in between. Germline CDR1 and CDR2: LNHDA and SQIVND (reference sequence). The CDR3 spans 13 residues. The CDR3 protein is CASSITDTYEQYF. CDR3 sequence (DNA): TGTGCCAGTAGTATTACGGACACCTACGAGCAGTACTTC.

The genes are TRBV9 and TRBJ2-1; D is possibly TRBD2 (6 bases). CDR1 is SGDLS and CDR2 is YYNGEE in the germline V gene. With 0 bases removed from V and 10 bases from J, the gap between germline ends came to 14 bases. This CDR3 spans 14 amino acids. As DNA, the CDR3 is TGTGCCAGCAGCGTAGCCGGAACGGGAGCCGAGCAGTTCTTC. Amino acids: CASSVAGTGAEQFF.

The V and J genes are TRBV3-1 (or the pseudogene TRBV3-2) and TRBJ2-4; maybe TRBD2 (5 bases). The CDR3 runs to 13 residues. V was clipped by 5 bases and J by 7 bases, with 12 bases between them. Germline V lookup: CDR1 LGHDT, CDR2 YNNKEL (reference sequence). The CDR3 DNA follows: TGTGCCAGCAGCTCTCCCGGGAAGAACATTCAGTACTTC. Its protein is CASSSPGKNIQYF.

The chain uses TRBV6-5 and TRBJ1-3; D is undetermined. The CDR3 extends over 13 amino acids. Germline V gene data show CDR1 as MNHEY and CDR2 as SVGAGI. The V and J ends lost 7 bases and 0 bases respectively, with 7 bases between them. The CDR3 DNA is TGTGCCAGCACTGGGAGCTCTGGAAACACCATATATTTT. Protein product: CASTGSSGNTIYF.

The CDR3 bases are TGTGCCAGCAGTGACAGACAGACCAGGTCTCTAGAAAAACTGTTTTTT. The encoded protein is CASSDRQTRSLEKLFF. The chain combines TRBV6-1 with TRBJ1-4; possible D gene TRBD1, 5 bases. Trimming removed 3 bases from V and 8 bases from J, with 19 bases in between. The CDR3 totals 16 residues. Germline V gives CDR1 MNHNS, CDR2 SASEGT.

The chain employs TRBV4-3 and TRBJ1-5, with D unresolved. CDR1 and CDR2 from the germline V gene are LGHNA and YSLEER. There are 16 residues in the CDR3. V was clipped by 0 bases and J by 0 bases, with 9 bases between them. CDR3 coding DNA: TGCGCCAGCAGCCAAGAAGCTCAAGTTAGCAATCAGCCCCAGCATTTT. Its protein is CASSQEAQVSNQPQHF.

This clone was observed once. The chain links TRBV18 to TRBJ1-1, with D uncertain. V lost 6 bases to trimming and J lost 3 bases, with 11 bases between them. The CDR3 spans 13 residues. Germline V gene data show CDR1 as KGHSH and CDR2 as LQKENI. The CDR3 DNA follows: TGTGCCAGCTCCCCGGTGGGAGACACTGAAGCTTTCTTT. Amino acids: CASSPVGDTEAFF.

The V and J genes are TRBV7-6 and TRBJ2-3; maybe TRBD2 (6 bases). CDR3 length: 14 residues. Trimming took 8 bases from V and 6 from J, leaving 18 bases between them. CDR1 is SGHVS, CDR2 FNYEAQ, per germline. The CDR3 reads CASSPRPGGDTQYF. The CDR3 coding sequence is TGTGCCAGCTCCCCTCGCCCCGGGGGTGATACGCAGTATTTT. The variable domain in full, completed from reference TRBV7-6 and TRBJ2-3, reads GAGVSQSPRYKVTKRGQDVALRCDPISGHVSLYWYRQALGQGPEFLTYFNYEAQQDKSGLPNDRFSAERPEGSISTLTIQRTEQRDSAMYRCASSPRPGGDTQYFGPGTRLTVL.

V and J are TRBV20-1 and TRBJ1-5; D gene uncertain. Germline CDR1 reads DFQATT; CDR2 reads SNEGSKA (reference sequence). Trimming left V 3 bases short and J 1 base short, with 7 bases between. CDR3 length: 13 amino acids. CDR3 sequence: CSASLESNQPQHF. The CDR3 coding sequence is TGCAGTGCTAGTTTAGAAAGCAATCAGCCCCAGCATTTT.

The gene calls are TRBV5-4 and TRBJ2-5, with D maybe TRBD1 (6 bases). CDR3 length: 14 amino acids. The germline V and J ends were trimmed by 2 bases and 4 bases, with 12 bases remaining between them. Germline lookup yields CDR1 SGHNT and CDR2 YYREEE (reference sequence). The CDR3 sequence is CASSLTGLGETQYF. The CDR3, as DNA: TGTGCCAGCAGCTTAACAGGGTTAGGAGAGACCCAGTACTTC.

In the case of this clone: The same CDR3 is also encoded by other DNA sequences in this sample. This chain links TRBV3-1 (or the pseudogene TRBV3-2) with TRBJ2-3, with D maybe TRBD1 (5 bases). Germline V gives CDR1 LGHDT, CDR2 YNNKEL (reference sequence). With 5 bases removed from V and 1 base from J, the gap between germline ends came to 7 bases. This CDR3 region has 13 residues. CDR3 amino acids: CASSSRGTDTQYF. In nucleotides, the CDR3 is TGTGCCAGCAGCTCCAGGGGCACAGATACGCAGTATTTT.

This chain uses TRBV20-1 with TRBJ2-5, with 8 bases matching TRBD2. Germline V lookup: CDR1 DFQATT, CDR2 SNEGSKA (reference sequence). CDR3 length: 15 amino acids. The V and J ends lost 3 bases and 7 bases, in that order; junction bases with no gene match: 13. The CDR3 loop reads CSASSVDSGVWTQYF. CDR3 DNA: TGCAGTGCTAGTTCGGTTGATAGCGGGGTTTGGACCCAGTACTTC.